These 30 T cell receptor beta chains were sequenced from one sample in a study of cytomegalovirus exposure and HLA in healthy donors (dated by TCRdb to about 2017). The library came from the immunoSEQ multiplex PCR assay. A mixture of 60 forward primers for TCR Vbeta segments and 13 reverse primers for TCR Jbeta segments was used in the multiplex PCR. Here the immuneACCESS table is served through TCRdb, limited to in-frame sequences with V and J called. Missing clones are a known gap in these copies; in checked studies unresolved V genes cover under half, and the rest lacks a known reason. The sample table lists some 170,000 clones, over 70% of them with a count of one. The biggest ten clones account for around 4.5% of the sample. The sequencing input was PBMCs. The receptors derive from a man aged 25-45 years in good health and CMV-seronegative.

The chain couples TRBV5-1 to TRBJ2-7, with TRBD2 matching over 10 bases. Germline V gene sequence: CDR1 SGHRS, CDR2 YFSETQ. The CDR3 sequence is 15 residues long. Trimming cost V 4 bases and J 6 bases; bases outside gene matches: 10. The CDR3 reads CASSIASGSSIEQYF. CDR3 in DNA: TGCGCCAGCAGCATCGCTAGCGGGAGCTCTATCGAGCAGTACTTC.

V is TRBV2 and J is TRBJ2-5, with TRBD1 matching 10 bases. The V gene end was trimmed by 7 bases and the J gene end by 1 base; junction bases not matched to a gene: 6. The CDR3 contains 15 residues. Per germline, CDR1 SNHLY and CDR2 FYNNEI. The CDR3 region is CASKSTGGFQETQYF. CDR3 DNA: TGTGCCAGCAAGTCGACAGGGGGCTTCCAAGAGACCCAGTACTTC.

The J gene is TRBJ2-7, the V gene TRBV7-9; 11 bases are a match to TRBD2. Trimming cost V 5 bases and J 5 bases; bases outside gene matches: 5. This CDR3 is built from 14 residues. CDR1 is SEHNR and CDR2 is FQNEAQ in the germline V gene (reference sequence). CDR3: CASSRMTSGNEQYF. The CDR3 DNA sequence: TGTGCCAGCAGCCGAATGACTAGCGGGAACGAGCAGTACTTC.

Comment on this clone: Relative to the germline gene, one junction end is altered; a read error may explain this. The V and J genes are TRBV28 and TRBJ1-1; D unresolved. Germline V gene lookup returns CDR1 MDHEN and CDR2 SYDVKM. The CDR3 has 13 amino acids. CDR3 DNA sequence: TGTGCCAGCCGTTTGAGGGTGGTCACTGAAGCTTTCTTT. Its translation: CASRLRVVTEAFF.

This clone was picked up a small number of times. The chain is built from TRBV29-1 and TRBJ2-1; 13 bases are a match to TRBD2. Germline trimming cut 6 bases from V and 8 bases from J; bases unmatched to any gene: 7. The germline CDR1 and CDR2 sequences are SQVTM and ANQGSEA. This CDR3 region has 14 residues. The CDR3 loop is CSVSGTSGIYEQFF. In nucleotides, the CDR3 is TGCAGCGTATCCGGGACTAGCGGGATCTATGAGCAGTTCTTC.

This chain links TRBV7-9 with TRBJ2-1, with 8 bases matching TRBD1. Germline-derived CDR1 and CDR2 are SEHNR and FQNEAQ (reference sequence). The trim removed 5 bases at V and 7 bases at J, leaving 7 bases unmatched. This CDR3 has 14 amino acids. The CDR3 nucleotides read TGTGCCAGCAGCCCAGTGACAGGGGAAAATGAGCAGTTCTTC. Amino acids: CASSPVTGENEQFF.

The chain links TRBV7-9 to TRBJ2-7; 12 bases map to TRBD2. CDR3 length: 15 residues. Germline V gene data show CDR1 as SEHNR and CDR2 as FQNEAQ (reference sequence). J lost 4 bases, V lost 5 bases, and 6 bases had no gene match. CDR3 bases: TGTGCCAGCAGCCTCAGACTAGCGGGGGTTTACGAGCAGTACTTC. It yields the protein CASSLRLAGVYEQYF. The whole variable domain, remainder taken from reference TRBV7-9 and TRBJ2-7, is DTGVSQNPRHKITKRGQNVTFRCDPISEHNRLYWYRQTLGQGPEFLTYFQNEAQLEKSRLLSDRFSAERPKGSFSTLEIQRTEQGDSAMYLCASSLRLAGVYEQYFGPGTRLTVT.

The rearrangement uses TRBV19 and TRBJ1-1; D is possibly TRBD1 (5 bases). CDR1 LNHDA and CDR2 SQIVND come from the germline V gene (reference sequence). The V end was cut by 6 bases, the J end by 3 bases, with 11 bases between. This CDR3 is 13 amino acids long. Here the CDR3 reads CASSSGGDTEAFF. Written as DNA, the CDR3 is TGTGCCAGTAGCTCTGGAGGGGACACTGAAGCTTTCTTT.

The J gene is TRBJ1-1, the V gene TRBV4-1, with a weak D call TRBD1 (6 bases). The germline V gene encodes CDR1 MGHRA and CDR2 YSYEKL. This CDR3 has 14 residues. V lost 4 bases and J lost 9, with 18 bases in between. The CDR3 region has the DNA TGCGCCAGCAGCCGGGACAATACCCTTCGCCAAGCTTTCTTT. This encodes CASSRDNTLRQAFF.

This clone appeared once. This chain joins TRBV30 and TRBJ2-7; 7 nucleotides agree with TRBD2. With 0 bases clipped from V and 3 bases from J, the junction kept 2 bases outside the gene matches. The CDR3 covers 13 residues. Germline V lookup: CDR1 GTSNPN, CDR2 SVGIG (reference sequence). CDR3 in DNA: TGTGCCTGGAGTGTGGGACTACTCTACGAGCAGTACTTC. Its protein is CAWSVGLLYEQYF.

J is TRBJ2-7 and V is TRBV4-3; a possible D gene is TRBD1 (5 bases). Germline loops: CDR1 LGHNA, CDR2 YSLEER. CDR3 length: 15 residues. V lost 0 bases and J 5 bases, leaving 14 bases between the germline ends. CDR3 in amino acids: CASSQDGNRINEQYF. As DNA, the CDR3 is TGCGCCAGCAGCCAAGATGGGAACAGGATCAACGAGCAGTACTTC.

The chain has TRBV4-1 and TRBJ2-7; 7 positions agree with TRBD1. Germline lookup yields CDR1 MGHRA and CDR2 YSYEKL. The V and J ends lost 1 base and 3 bases, in that order; junction bases with no gene match: 9. The CDR3 sequence is 16 residues long. The CDR3 DNA follows: TGCGCCAGCAGCCAAGGGGTAGGGGGCCTTGTCTACGAGCAGTACTTC. Translating it yields CASSQGVGGLVYEQYF.

The chain combines TRBV19 with TRBJ1-2, with TRBD1 matching over 7 bases. V shed 7 bases, J shed 1 base, and the junction held 9 bases outside the gene matches. CDR3 length: 15 amino acids. CDR1 is LNHDA, CDR2 SQIVND, per germline (reference sequence). CDR3 DNA: TGTGCCAGTACCGACCGGGGACAGTATAACTATGGCTACACCTTC. Its translation: CASTDRGQYNYGYTF.

The rearrangement links TRBV19 to TRBJ2-5; 7 bases match TRBD2. The CDR3 runs 15 residues. CDR1 is LNHDA and CDR2 is SQIVND in the germline V gene (reference sequence). The V gene end was trimmed by 2 bases and the J gene end by 4 bases; junction bases not matched to a gene: 7. CDR3 in amino acids: CASSITRERGETQYF. CDR3 bases: TGTGCCAGTAGTATAACGCGGGAGAGGGGAGAGACCCAGTACTTC.

V gene TRBV18 combines with J gene TRBJ1-1; D remains unclear. Trimming took off 6 bases at V and 0 bases at J, with 5 bases between the two ends. This CDR3 has 12 residues. CDR1 is KGHSH and CDR2 is LQKENI in the germline V gene. CDR3 DNA sequence: TGTGCCAGCTCCTCTATGAACACTGAAGCTTTCTTT. Its protein is CASSSMNTEAFF.

This chain links TRBV19 with TRBJ1-6; 9 nucleotides agree with TRBD1. The V gene end was trimmed by 7 bases and the J gene end by 15 bases; junction bases not matched to a gene: 7. Germline loops: CDR1 LNHDA, CDR2 SQIVND (reference sequence). The CDR3 runs to 12 residues. CDR3 nucleotide sequence: TGTGCCAGTACCCGGACAGGGGCGCACCTCCACTTT. It specifies CASTRTGAHLHF.

This chain uses TRBV11-2 with TRBJ2-7; D is perhaps TRBD1 (8 bases). The V and J ends lost 5 bases and 5 bases respectively, with 13 bases between them. CDR3 length: 13 residues. CDR1 SGHAT and CDR2 FQNNGV come from the germline V gene. This CDR3 reads CASSITGGDEQYF. The CDR3 DNA reads as TGTGCCAGCAGCATTACAGGGGGGGACGAGCAGTACTTC.

This clone was picked up one time. J is TRBJ2-5 and V is TRBV7-7, with 7 bases matching TRBD1. This CDR3 is built from 15 residues. CDR1 is SSHAT, CDR2 FNYEAQ, per germline (reference sequence). The trim removed 5 bases at V and 5 bases at J, leaving 11 bases unmatched. The CDR3 sequence is CASSQGGSLGETQYF. CDR3 bases: TGTGCCAGCAGCCAAGGGGGCTCACTGGGGGAGACCCAGTACTTC.

There are a few counts of this clone. The DNA of the CDR3 is TGTGCCAGCTCACCACGGGGGGAATACGAGCAGTACTTC. It specifies CASSPRGEYEQYF. This chain connects TRBV18 to TRBJ2-7, with D possibly matching TRBD2 (6 bases). Germline loops: CDR1 KGHSH, CDR2 LQKENI. Trimming took off 1 base at V and 4 bases at J, with 8 bases between the two ends. The length of the CDR3 is 13 residues.

In DNA, the CDR3 is TGTGCCAGCAGTTGGGACAGGGTCGGTACTCGGACGGAAGCTTTCTTT. The encoded protein is CASSWDRVGTRTEAFF. The gene calls are TRBV6-5 and TRBJ1-1; 9 nucleotides agree with TRBD1. CDR1 is MNHEY and CDR2 is SVGAGI in the germline V gene. This CDR3 comprises 16 residues. Trimming removed 4 bases from V and 8 bases from J; junction bases left unmatched: 14.

The genes are TRBV27 and TRBJ2-6; 9 bases line up with TRBD1. There are 18 residues in the CDR3. Germline V gene lookup returns CDR1 MNHEY and CDR2 SMNVEV (reference sequence). V dropped 3 bases and J dropped 0; count of bases not matched to a gene: 6. The DNA of the CDR3 is TGTGCCAGCAGTTTCGGGACAGGGAGGGCCTCTGGGGCCAACGTCCTGACTTTC. Its protein product is CASSFGTGRASGANVLTF.

The chain recombines TRBV27 with TRBJ2-7; 7 bases are shared with TRBD1. This CDR3 has 13 amino acids. Germline lookup yields CDR1 MNHEY and CDR2 SMNVEV (reference sequence). V shed 5 bases and J 4 bases; nucleotides not matched to a gene: 5. The CDR3 sequence is CASSPPTGYEQYF. For the CDR3, the DNA is TGTGCCAGCAGTCCACCGACAGGGTACGAGCAGTACTTC.

This clone occurred a few times. The chain uses TRBV18 and TRBJ1-1; the D gene is possibly TRBD1 (5 bases). CDR1 and CDR2 (germline): KGHSH, LQKENI. This CDR3 is 14 amino acids long. V lost 3 bases and J lost 3, with 11 bases in between. Written as DNA, the CDR3 is TGTGCCAGCTCACCGGGGCGGGGTGACACTGAAGCTTTCTTT. As protein: CASSPGRGDTEAFF. Supplemented by reference TRBV18 and TRBJ1-1, the full variable domain reads NAGVMQNPRHLVRRRGQEARLRCSPMKGHSHVYWYRQLPEEGLKFMVYLQKENIIDESGMPKERFSAEFPKEGPSILRIQQVVRGDSAAYFCASSPGRGDTEAFFGQGTRLTVV.

The CDR3 protein is CAWSTWRGASEQFF. The DNA for the CDR3 is TGTGCCTGGAGTACCTGGCGGGGGGCTAGTGAGCAGTTCTTC. The V and J genes are TRBV30 and TRBJ2-1, with 8 bases lining up with TRBD2. Trimming took 2 bases from V and 9 from J; bases not matched to a gene: 9. Looked up from germline, CDR1 is GTSNPN and CDR2 is SVGIG (reference sequence). This CDR3 has 14 residues. Based on the CDR3 plus reference TRBV30 and TRBJ2-1, the full variable domain is SQTIHQWPATLVQPVGSPLSLECTVEGTSNPNLYWYRQAAGRGLQLLFYSVGIGQISSEVPQNLSASRPQDRQFILSSKKLLLSDSGFYLCAWSTWRGASEQFFGPGTRLTVL.

The gene calls are TRBV6-5 and TRBJ2-3; TRBD1 matches 7 bases. The CDR3 is made up of 14 amino acids. Germline CDR1 and CDR2: MNHEY and SVGAGI. The J segment lost 0 bases and the V segment lost 4 bases, leaving 1 base of the junction unmatched. The CDR3 DNA sequence: TGTGCCAGCAGTTCAGGGGGTAGCACAGATACGCAGTATTTT. It yields the protein CASSSGGSTDTQYF.

The genes are TRBV2 and TRBJ1-2, with TRBD1 identical over 8 bases. Germline V gives CDR1 SNHLY, CDR2 FYNNEI. The CDR3 is made up of 16 amino acids. V shed 4 bases and J 4 bases; nucleotides not matched to a gene: 11. CDR3 region: CASSVLGQGGGYGYTF. CDR3 sequence (DNA): TGTGCCAGCAGTGTCCTCGGACAGGGAGGGGGCTATGGCTACACCTTC.

The J gene is TRBJ2-1, the V gene TRBV9, with 13 bases that match TRBD2. Trimming removed 0 bases from V and 6 bases from J; junction bases left unmatched: 9. The CDR3 contains 18 residues. Germline V gives CDR1 SGDLS, CDR2 YYNGEE. DNA of the CDR3: TGTGCCAGCAGCGTAGCAACTAGCGGGAGGGTAGGAGGCAATGAGCAGTTCTTC. Amino acid sequence: CASSVATSGRVGGNEQFF.

The chain carries TRBV12-1 and TRBJ1-1; the table gives TRBD1 as D, unverified against the DNA. TRBV12-1 constitutes a pseudogene. The CDR3 runs 14 residues. DNA for the CDR3: TGTGCCAGCACCGGGACATCGATGAACACTGAAGCTTTCTTT. As protein: CASTGTSMNTEAFF.

The rearrangement joins TRBV28 to TRBJ2-1; 8 bases line up with TRBD1. Germline V gene data show CDR1 as MDHEN and CDR2 as SYDVKM. The CDR3 sequence is 16 residues long. The trim removed 3 bases at V and 2 bases at J, leaving 6 bases unmatched. The CDR3 spells CASSFHPGQAYNEQFF. CDR3 DNA sequence: TGTGCCAGCAGTTTTCATCCGGGACAGGCCTACAATGAGCAGTTCTTC.

The table lists this clone with a few counts. V is TRBV5-5 and J is TRBJ1-3; no definite D call. V lost 5 bases and J 2 bases, leaving 14 bases between the germline ends. The CDR3 has 15 amino acids. Germline-derived CDR1 and CDR2 are SGHKS and YYEKEE (reference sequence). CDR3 in amino acids: CASSNTRGTGNTIYF. As DNA, the CDR3 is TGTGCCAGCAGTAATACACGGGGTACTGGAAACACCATATATTTT.